One and the same sample provided the 15 T cell receptor beta chains below, sequenced in a study of post-analysis software for immune sequencing data. Whole-study results and caveats: Five or six TRBV segments were significantly more frequent in patients than in controls. TRBV5-6, TRBV5-1 and TRBV20-1 were among these segments.

What these receptors recognize is not known. The TCR beta cDNA libraries contained unique molecular identifiers. Using its own MiXCR run on the PCR reads, TCRdb lists one record per CDR3 protein. Altogether around 440,000 distinct CDR3 sequences are present, over 35% being singletons, with the ten largest covering 9.5% to 13%. Material: blood. Receptors were obtained from a girl aged 10 to 17 with multiple sclerosis.

J is TRBJ1-4 and V is TRBV20-1; maybe TRBD1 (5 bases). V lost 3 bases, J lost 11 bases, and 16 bases lay in between. The germline V gene has CDR1 DFQATT and CDR2 SNEGSKA (reference sequence). The CDR3 totals 13 residues. This chain's CDR3 is CSASHRIHWKLFF. DNA of the CDR3: TGCAGTGCTAGTCACAGGATCCATTGGAAACTGTTTTTT.

The chain links TRBV11-2 to TRBJ2-3; no clear D gene. Germline-derived CDR1 and CDR2 are SGHAT and FQNNGV. V gave up 3 bases and J gave up 6 bases, with 13 bases separating them. This CDR3 has 14 amino acids. Written as DNA, the CDR3 is TGTGCCAGCAGCTTCGAAGCAATCTCGGATACGCAGTATTTT. This sequence encodes CASSFEAISDTQYF. The full variable domain, its missing parts supplied by reference TRBV11-2 and TRBJ2-3, is EAGVAQSPRYKIIEKRQSVAFWCNPISGHATLYWYQQILGQGPKLLIQFQNNGVVDDSQLPKDRFSAERLKGVDSTLKIQPAKLEDSAVYLCASSFEAISDTQYFGPGTRLTVL.

DNA of the CDR3: TGTGCCAGCAAAGAACAGGGGGGATATAATTCACCCCTCCACTTT. Residues: CASKEQGGYNSPLHF. The chain uses TRBV6-4 and TRBJ1-6; 8 nucleotides line up with TRBD1. This CDR3 contains 15 residues. Germline-derived CDR1 and CDR2 are MRHNA and SNTAGT. V trimming: 7 bases; J trimming: 4 bases; junction bases outside the gene matches: 6.

V is TRBV18 and J is TRBJ2-4, with D unclear. The CDR3 length is 14 residues. CDR1 and CDR2 from the germline V gene are KGHSH and LQKENI. V was shortened by 0 bases and J by 10 bases, with 13 bases between the two germline ends. For the CDR3, the DNA is TGTGCCAGCTCACCACCGTCAGAATCCTGGATTCAGTACTTC. The encoded protein is CASSPPSESWIQYF.

The rearrangement uses TRBV28 and TRBJ2-1; 12 positions match TRBD2. Per the germline V gene, CDR1 is MDHEN and CDR2 is SYDVKM. The CDR3 runs to 15 residues. With 5 bases clipped from V and 5 bases from J, the junction kept 4 bases outside the gene matches. Here the CDR3 reads CASSPWTSGNNEQFF. The CDR3 DNA sequence: TGTGCCAGCAGTCCATGGACTAGCGGGAACAATGAGCAGTTCTTC.

The chain has TRBV28 and TRBJ2-7; D is unresolved. This CDR3 region has 14 residues. Germline lookup yields CDR1 MDHEN and CDR2 SYDVKM. V lost 2 bases, J lost 2 bases, and 10 bases lay in between. CDR3 sequence reads: CASSLISITYEQYF. The CDR3 DNA reads as TGTGCCAGCAGTTTAATCTCTATTACCTACGAGCAGTACTTC.

Regarding this clonotype: A read error is possible here, since a much larger clone lies one base away. The chain has TRBV11-2 and TRBJ1-2; no firm D call. Germline loops: CDR1 SGHAT, CDR2 FQNNGV. The V and J ends lost 1 base and 10 bases respectively, with 13 bases between them. The CDR3 extends over 13 amino acids. The CDR3 region has the DNA TGTGCCAGCAGCTTAGTGGACGGGCGTGACTACACCTTC. Protein: CASSLVDGRDYTF.

The chain recombines TRBV4-3 with TRBJ1-1; TRBD1 might be the D (5 bases). The CDR3 sequence is 15 residues long. Trimming took 0 bases from V and 5 from J, leaving 13 bases between them. The germline gives CDR1 LGHNA, CDR2 YSLEER. CDR3 residues: CASSQDGATWTEAFF. DNA of the CDR3: TGCGCCAGCAGCCAAGATGGGGCCACCTGGACTGAAGCTTTCTTT.

This clonotype was detected only a few times. The V gene is TRBV28, the J gene TRBJ1-1, with D possibly TRBD1 on 6 matching bases. The CDR3 is 16 residues long. Germline V gene lookup returns CDR1 MDHEN and CDR2 SYDVKM. V was pared by 6 bases and J by 4 bases, with 21 bases between. The CDR3 region is CASRHTGTQIGTEAFF. As DNA, the CDR3 is TGTGCCAGCAGACATACAGGGACCCAAATAGGCACTGAAGCTTTCTTT.

The chain joins TRBV28 to TRBJ1-2; 8 bases agree with TRBD1. The CDR3 length is 15 residues. The V and J ends lost 7 bases and 4 bases, in that order; junction bases with no gene match: 11. The germline gives CDR1 MDHEN, CDR2 SYDVKM. CDR3 protein: CASTPLAGGLYGYTF. The CDR3 DNA reads as TGTGCCAGCACTCCTCTAGCAGGGGGCCTCTATGGCTACACCTTC.

This clonotype has only one observation. The chain recombines TRBV20-1 with TRBJ2-3; 10 bases match TRBD2. V was pared by 0 bases and J by 7 bases, with 7 bases of the junction left unmatched. Germline V CDR1 and CDR2: DFQATT, SNEGSKA (reference sequence). CDR3 length: 15 amino acids. The CDR3 spells CSAREGSGRPNTQYF. CDR3 coding DNA: TGCAGTGCTAGAGAGGGTAGCGGGAGGCCTAATACGCAGTATTTT.

This clonotype has just a few counts. V gene TRBV20-1 combines with J gene TRBJ2-1, with TRBD2 identical over 14 bases. The J call may be wrong; the DNA end is better matched by TRBJ2-7. CDR3 size: 16 residues. In germline, CDR1 is DFQATT, CDR2 SNEGSKA (reference sequence). CDR3 region: CSARLTGTSGSYEQYF. CDR3 DNA sequence: TGCAGTGCTAGACTTACTGGGACTAGCGGGAGCTACGAGCAGTACTTC.

The chain employs TRBV4-1 and TRBJ2-7; no firm D call. CDR3 length equals 15 residues. CDR1 MGHRA and CDR2 YSYEKL come from the germline V gene. Trimming removed 0 bases at V and 6 bases at J, with 15 bases between. CDR3 protein: CASSQDILRVAEQYF. CDR3 nucleotides: TGCGCCAGCAGCCAAGACATCCTAAGAGTGGCCGAGCAGTACTTC.

V gene TRBV20-1 combines with J gene TRBJ1-4; TRBD1 might be the D (5 bases). This CDR3 is built from 13 residues. Deletions cut 4 bases from V and 10 bases from J, with 16 bases between. In germline, CDR1 is DFQATT, CDR2 SNEGSKA (reference sequence). This CDR3 is CSAKVGPGRKLFF. As DNA, the CDR3 is TGCAGTGCTAAAGTTGGGCCAGGGAGAAAACTGTTTTTT.

The chain links TRBV27 to TRBJ2-7; the match to TRBD2 covers 7 bases. V was clipped by 5 bases and J by 3 bases; unmatched bases: 7. This CDR3 contains 14 residues. Germline V CDR1 and CDR2: MNHEY, SMNVEV (reference sequence). CDR3 sequence (DNA): TGTGCCAGCAGTCACCGACGGGAGGACTACGAGCAGTACTTC. Its protein product is CASSHRREDYEQYF.